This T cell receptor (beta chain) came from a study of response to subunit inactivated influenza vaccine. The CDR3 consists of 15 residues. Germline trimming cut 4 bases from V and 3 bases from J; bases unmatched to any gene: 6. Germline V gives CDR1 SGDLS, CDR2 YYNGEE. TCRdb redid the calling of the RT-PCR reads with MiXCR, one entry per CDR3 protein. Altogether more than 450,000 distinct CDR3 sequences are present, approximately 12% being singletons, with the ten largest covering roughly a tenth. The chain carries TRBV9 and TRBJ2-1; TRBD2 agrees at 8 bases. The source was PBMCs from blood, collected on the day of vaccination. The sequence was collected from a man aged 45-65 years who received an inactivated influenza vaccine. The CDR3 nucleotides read TGTGCCAGCAGCCTCAGCGGGAGTAACTACAATGAGCAGTTCTTC. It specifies CASSLSGSNYNEQFF. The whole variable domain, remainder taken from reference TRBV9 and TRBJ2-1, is DSGVTQTPKHLITATGQRVTLRCSPRSGDLSVYWYQQSLDQGLQFLIQYYNGEERAKGNILERFSAQQFPDLHSELNLSSLELGDSALYFCASSLSGSNYNEQFFGPGTRLTVL.